This T cell receptor beta chain was sequenced during a study of cytomegalovirus exposure and HLA in healthy donors. The CDR3 is made up of 14 amino acids. V gave up 6 bases and J gave up 0 bases, with 12 bases separating them. Germline V gives CDR1 LNHNV, CDR2 YYDKDF (reference sequence). The PCR ran on 60 Vbeta and 13 Jbeta primers. Authors' processing steps: In a later analysis, the count reached about 80 million unique TCR beta chains, with about 11 million shared. Sequenced by immunoSEQ multiplex PCR; TCRdb stores in-frame clones only, minus some. V and J calls and clone size are those listed in that table; D and trimming were worked out from the DNA. The table includes approximately 150,000 clones, over 70% detected once.

The V and J genes are TRBV15 and TRBJ2-7; D may be TRBD2 (6 bases). Sequenced: PBMCs. The sequence derives from a woman aged 40-49 years in good health and CMV-seronegative. The CDR3 DNA reads as TGTGCCACCAGACGCGGGGCAAGCTCCTACGAGCAGTACTTC. This encodes CATRRGASSYEQYF.